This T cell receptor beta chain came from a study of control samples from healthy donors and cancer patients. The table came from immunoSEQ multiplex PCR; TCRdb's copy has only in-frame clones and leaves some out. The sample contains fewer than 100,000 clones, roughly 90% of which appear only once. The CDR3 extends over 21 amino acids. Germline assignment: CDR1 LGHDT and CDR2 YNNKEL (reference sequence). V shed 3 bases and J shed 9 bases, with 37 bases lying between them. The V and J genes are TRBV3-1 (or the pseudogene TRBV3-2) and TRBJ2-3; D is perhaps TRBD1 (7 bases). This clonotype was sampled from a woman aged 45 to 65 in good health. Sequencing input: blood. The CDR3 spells CASSHSPGGTAQPLAFLTQYF. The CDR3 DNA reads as TGTGCCAGCAGCCATTCTCCAGGGGGGACCGCCCAACCCCTAGCCTTTCTAACGCAGTATTTT.